This record concerns one T cell receptor beta chain sequence. The data are from a study of blood T cell repertoires in COVID-19. Study-wide context: T cells, B-cell-depleted T cells, or PBMCs supplied cDNA or gDNA.

Trimming shortened V by 2 bases and J by 0 bases, and 7 bases separated the two germline ends. Germline V gene data show CDR1 as SEHNR and CDR2 as FQNEAQ (reference sequence). The CDR3 has 14 residues. The assay was immunoSEQ multiplex PCR, and TCRdb's table has in-frame clones only and misses some. The sample yields a few hundred thousand clones, around 90% seen once. The chain has TRBV7-9 and TRBJ2-5; D ambiguous. Sequenced: peripheral blood. The clonotype was recovered from a woman in her forties who had recovered from COVID-19. Here the CDR3 DNA reads TGTGCCAGCAGCTTAAACGGGTACCAAGAGACCCAGTACTTC. Its translation: CASSLNGYQETQYF.